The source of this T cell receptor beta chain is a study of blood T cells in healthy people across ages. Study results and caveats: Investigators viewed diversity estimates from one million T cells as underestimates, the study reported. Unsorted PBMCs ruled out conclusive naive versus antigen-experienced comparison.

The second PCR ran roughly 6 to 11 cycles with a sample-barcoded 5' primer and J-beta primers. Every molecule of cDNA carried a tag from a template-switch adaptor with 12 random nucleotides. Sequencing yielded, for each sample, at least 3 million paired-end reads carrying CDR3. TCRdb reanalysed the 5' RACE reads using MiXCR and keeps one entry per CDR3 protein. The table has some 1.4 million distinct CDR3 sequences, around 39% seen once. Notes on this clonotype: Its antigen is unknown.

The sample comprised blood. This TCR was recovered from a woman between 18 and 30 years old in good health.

CDR3 DNA: TGTGCCAGCAGCTCCGGACTAGCGGGGGATCGGCAGTTCTTC. Its protein product is CASSSGLAGDRQFF. The chain recombines TRBV9 with TRBJ2-1; 13 bases are shared with TRBD2. CDR1 and CDR2 (germline): SGDLS, YYNGEE. V was clipped by 4 bases and J by 12 bases; unmatched bases: 7. The CDR3 extends over 14 amino acids. The full variable domain, in which reference TRBV9 and TRBJ2-1 provide the parts outside the CDR3, is DSGVTQTPKHLITATGQRVTLRCSPRSGDLSVYWYQQSLDQGLQFLIQYYNGEERAKGNILERFSAQQFPDLHSELNLSSLELGDSALYFCASSSGLAGDRQFFGPGTRLTVL.